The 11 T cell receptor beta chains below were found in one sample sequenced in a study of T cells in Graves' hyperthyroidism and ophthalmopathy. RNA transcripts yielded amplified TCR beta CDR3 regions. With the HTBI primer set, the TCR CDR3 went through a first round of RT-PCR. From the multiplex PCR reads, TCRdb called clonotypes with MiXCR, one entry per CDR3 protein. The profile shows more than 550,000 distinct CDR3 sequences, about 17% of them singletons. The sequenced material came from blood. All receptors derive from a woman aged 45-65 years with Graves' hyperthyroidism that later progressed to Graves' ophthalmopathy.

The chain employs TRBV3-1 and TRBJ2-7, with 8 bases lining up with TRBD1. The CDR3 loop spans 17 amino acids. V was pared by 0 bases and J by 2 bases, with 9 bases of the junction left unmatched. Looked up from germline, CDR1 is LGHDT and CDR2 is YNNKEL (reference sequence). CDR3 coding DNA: TGTGCCAGCAGCCAAGATTGGGCGGACAGGGACCCCTACGAGCAGTACTTC. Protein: CASSQDWADRDPYEQYF.

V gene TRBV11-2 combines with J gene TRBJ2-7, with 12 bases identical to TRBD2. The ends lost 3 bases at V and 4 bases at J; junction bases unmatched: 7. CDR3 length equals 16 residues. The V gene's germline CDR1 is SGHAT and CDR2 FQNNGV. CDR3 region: CASSFPLAGGPYEQYF. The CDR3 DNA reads TGTGCCAGCAGCTTCCCCCTAGCGGGGGGGCCGTACGAGCAGTACTTC.

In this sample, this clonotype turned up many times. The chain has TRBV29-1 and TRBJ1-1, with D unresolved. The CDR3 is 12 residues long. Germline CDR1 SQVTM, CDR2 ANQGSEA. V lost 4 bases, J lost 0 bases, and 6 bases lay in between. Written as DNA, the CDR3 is TGCAGCGTTGGCCCAATGAACACTGAAGCTTTCTTT. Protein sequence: CSVGPMNTEAFF.

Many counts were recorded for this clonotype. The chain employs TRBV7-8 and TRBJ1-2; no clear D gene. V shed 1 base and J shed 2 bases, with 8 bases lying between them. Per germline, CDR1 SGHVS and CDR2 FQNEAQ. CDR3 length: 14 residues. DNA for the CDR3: TGTGCCAGCAGCTTAGTGGGCAGGAACTATGGCTACACCTTC. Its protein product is CASSLVGRNYGYTF.

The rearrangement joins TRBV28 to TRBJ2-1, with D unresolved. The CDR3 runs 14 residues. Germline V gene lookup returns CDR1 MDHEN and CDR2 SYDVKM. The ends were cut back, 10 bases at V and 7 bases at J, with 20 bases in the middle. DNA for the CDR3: TGTGCCAACAGCCGGCCAGGTCGAGGTAATGAGCAGTTCTTC. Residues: CANSRPGRGNEQFF.

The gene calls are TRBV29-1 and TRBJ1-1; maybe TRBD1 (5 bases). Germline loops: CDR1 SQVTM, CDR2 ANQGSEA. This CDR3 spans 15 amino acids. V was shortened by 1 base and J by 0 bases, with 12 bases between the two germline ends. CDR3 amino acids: CSVEGDDRMNTEAFF. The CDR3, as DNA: TGCAGCGTTGAAGGGGATGACAGAATGAACACTGAAGCTTTCTTT.

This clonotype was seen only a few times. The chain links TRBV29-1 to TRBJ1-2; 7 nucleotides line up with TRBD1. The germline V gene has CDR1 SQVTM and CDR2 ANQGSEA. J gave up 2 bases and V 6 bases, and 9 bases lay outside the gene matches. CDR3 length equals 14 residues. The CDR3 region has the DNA TGCAGCGTACAAGTAACGACAGGGAACTATGGCTACACCTTC. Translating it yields CSVQVTTGNYGYTF.

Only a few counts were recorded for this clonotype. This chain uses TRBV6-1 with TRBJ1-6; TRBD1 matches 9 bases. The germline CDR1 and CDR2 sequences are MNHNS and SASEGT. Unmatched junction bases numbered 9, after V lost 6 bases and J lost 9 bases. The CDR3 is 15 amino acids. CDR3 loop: CASRPGQGWISPLHF. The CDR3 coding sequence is TGTGCCAGCAGACCGGGACAGGGCTGGATTTCACCCCTCCACTTT.

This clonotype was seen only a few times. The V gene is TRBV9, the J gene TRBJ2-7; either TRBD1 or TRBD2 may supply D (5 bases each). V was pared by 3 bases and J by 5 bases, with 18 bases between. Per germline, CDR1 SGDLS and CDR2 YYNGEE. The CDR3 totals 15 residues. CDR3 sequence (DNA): TGTGCCAGCAGCGCCTCCGGGACGGACATTGACGAGCAGTACTTC. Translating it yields CASSASGTDIDEQYF.

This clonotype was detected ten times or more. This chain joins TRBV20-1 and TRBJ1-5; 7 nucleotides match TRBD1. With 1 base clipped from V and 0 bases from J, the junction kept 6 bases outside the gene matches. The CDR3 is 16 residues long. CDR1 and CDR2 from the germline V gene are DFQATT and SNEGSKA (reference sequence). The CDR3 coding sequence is TGCAGTGCTAGAGGGGACAGACCGTATAGCAATCAGCCCCAGCATTTT. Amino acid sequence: CSARGDRPYSNQPQHF.

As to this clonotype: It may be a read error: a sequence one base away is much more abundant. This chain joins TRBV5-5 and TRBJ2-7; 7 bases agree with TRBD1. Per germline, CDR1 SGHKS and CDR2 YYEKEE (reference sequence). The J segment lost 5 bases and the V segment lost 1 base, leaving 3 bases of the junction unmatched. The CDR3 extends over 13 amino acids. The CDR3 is CASSLLGGNEQYF. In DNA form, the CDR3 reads TGTGCCAGCAGCTTGTTAGGGGGCAACGAGCAGTACTTC.